This TCR beta chain appears in the sequencing data of a study of blood T cell repertoires in COVID-19. About the study: From T cells, B-cell-depleted T cells, or PBMCs came the material, which was cDNA or gDNA.

TCRdb's table, derived via immunoSEQ multiplex PCR, lists solely in-frame clones and lacks some. The data contain 380,000 or so clones, 88% of them singletons. Trimming removed 7 bases from V and 7 bases from J; junction bases left unmatched: 8. The germline V gene has CDR1 WSHSY and CDR2 SAAADI. This CDR3 comprises 14 residues. The chain uses TRBV10-2 and TRBJ1-4; 8 bases are a match to TRBD1. The source of this sequence is a woman in her 30s with acute COVID-19. Sequencing input: PBMCs or T cells enriched from blood (not recorded which). Here the CDR3 DNA reads TGCGCCAGCAATACAGGGGGAGGTGGTGAAAAACTGTTTTTT. Protein: CASNTGGGGEKLFF.